This TCR beta chain was sequenced in a study of cytomegalovirus exposure and HLA in healthy donors (TCRdb year 2017). At the level of the whole study: According to a later analysis, the 120 or so validation repertoires were produced on the same platform as the 680 or so repertoires of the first cohort. The aim of the study was to test whether cataloging public T cell receptors could identify signatures of past pathogen exposure. Besides the first cohort of some 670 subjects, a separate validation cohort made up of 95 to 150 different subjects was used. The study combined high-throughput TCR immunosequencing, statistical association of individual TCRs with disease status, and machine learning to predict cytomegalovirus infection status.

Library preparation used the immunoSEQ multiplex PCR assay. Processing in the source paper ran as follows. A statistical classification framework was built to diagnose cytomegalovirus status from the catalog of TCR beta chain sequences. TCRdb obtained this table from immuneACCESS and retained in-frame rearrangements with V and J assigned. These tables miss some clones; where compared with another copy, unresolved V genes account for less than half of the shortfall, and the remainder is unexplained. V, J and clone size are those of that table, while D and trimming were read from the DNA. Across this sample there are 71,000 or so clones, with 85% to 95% seen only once. Of the sample, less than 2.5% is held by the ten largest clones. Separate from the roughly 650-subject first cohort, the validation cohort of 90 to 150 subjects was the group to which the donors belonged. General study outcomes and caveats: Of the cluster scores, roughly 95% were above 0 in a later analysis, which found that TCRs clustered in the first cohort also tended to co-occur in the 110 or so validation repertoires. The classifier was reported to diagnose cytomegalovirus status with high specificity and sensitivity in both the original and validation cohorts. The validation cohort had no HLA typing available for a later analysis, so co-occurrence within that cohort was assessed over all 120 or so repertoires. A few of the identified cytomegalovirus-associated TCR beta chains were confirmed in vitro to be specific for cytomegalovirus antigens. A total of roughly 160 TCR beta chains were listed by the study as associated with cytomegalovirus. The authors suggested that the approach could potentially be extended to other disease states and immunological phenotypes. Across donors, most TCR sequences were observed very rarely, whereas some public TCRs were present in many individuals.

Note on this clone: Its antigen is currently not known. No qualities accompany the bases; no much larger clone lies one base away.

Sequencing was done on a sample of PBMCs. The clonotype was recovered from a woman younger than 30 in good health and CMV-seronegative.

The nucleotide sequence is given as TGCGCCAGCAGAGTACAGGTCACCACCGGGCAAGAGACCCAGTACTTC. Its translation is CASRVQVTTGQETQYF. This receptor chain uses TRBV10-2 and TRBJ2-5; TRBD1 is possibly the D segment (5 matching bases). The CDR3 spans 16 residues, from the cysteine through the phenylalanine. The sequence is cut down to CDR3 DNA, 48 bases in frame from base 1. Trimming costs V 6 bases and J 2 bases, and their ends lie 19 bases apart. Per the germline V gene, WSHSY is the CDR1 and SAAADI is the CDR2.